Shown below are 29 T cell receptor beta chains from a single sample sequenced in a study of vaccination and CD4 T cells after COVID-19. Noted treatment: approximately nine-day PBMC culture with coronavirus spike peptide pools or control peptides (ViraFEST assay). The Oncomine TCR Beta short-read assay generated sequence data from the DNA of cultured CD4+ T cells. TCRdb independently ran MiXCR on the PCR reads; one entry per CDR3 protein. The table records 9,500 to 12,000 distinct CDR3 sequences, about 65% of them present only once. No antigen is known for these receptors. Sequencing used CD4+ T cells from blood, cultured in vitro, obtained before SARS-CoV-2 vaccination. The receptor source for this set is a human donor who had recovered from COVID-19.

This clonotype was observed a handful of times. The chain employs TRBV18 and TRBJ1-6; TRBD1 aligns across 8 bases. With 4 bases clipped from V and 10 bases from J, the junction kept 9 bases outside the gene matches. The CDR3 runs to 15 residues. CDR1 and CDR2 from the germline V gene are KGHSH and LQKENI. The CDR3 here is CASSQYQGARSPLHF. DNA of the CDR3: TGTGCCAGCTCACAGTATCAGGGGGCAAGGTCACCCCTCCACTTT.

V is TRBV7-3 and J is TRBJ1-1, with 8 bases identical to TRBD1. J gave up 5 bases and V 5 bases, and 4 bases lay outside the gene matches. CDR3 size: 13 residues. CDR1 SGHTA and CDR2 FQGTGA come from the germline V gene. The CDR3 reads CASSNRQGTEAFF. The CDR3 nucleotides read TGTGCCAGCAGCAACCGACAGGGGACTGAAGCTTTCTTT.

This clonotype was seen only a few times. CDR3 sequence reads: CASSLGTVYGYTF. CDR3 coding DNA: TGTGCCAGCAGTCTAGGGACAGTATATGGCTACACCTTC. The J gene is TRBJ1-2, the V gene TRBV28; 7 nucleotides match TRBD1. Trimming removed 5 bases from V and 5 bases from J; junction bases left unmatched: 5. Germline lookup yields CDR1 MDHEN and CDR2 SYDVKM. The CDR3 consists of 13 residues.

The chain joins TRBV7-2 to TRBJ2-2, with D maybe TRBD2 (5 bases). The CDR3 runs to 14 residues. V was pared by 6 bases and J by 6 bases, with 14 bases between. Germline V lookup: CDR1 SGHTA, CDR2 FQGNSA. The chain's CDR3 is CASSFGGTAGELFF. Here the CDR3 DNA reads TGTGCCAGCAGTTTTGGAGGTACGGCCGGGGAGCTGTTTTTT.

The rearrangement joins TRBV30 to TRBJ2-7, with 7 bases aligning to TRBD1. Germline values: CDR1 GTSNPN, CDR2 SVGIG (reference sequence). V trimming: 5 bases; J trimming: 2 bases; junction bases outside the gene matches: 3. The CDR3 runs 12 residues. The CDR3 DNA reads TGTGCCTGGGGGACAGATACCTACGAGCAGTACTTC. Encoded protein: CAWGTDTYEQYF.

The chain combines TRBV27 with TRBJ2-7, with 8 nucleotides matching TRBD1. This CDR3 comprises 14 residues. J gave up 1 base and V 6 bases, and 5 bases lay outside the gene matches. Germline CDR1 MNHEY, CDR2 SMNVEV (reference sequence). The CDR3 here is CASSRQGRSYEQYF. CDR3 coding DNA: TGTGCCAGCAGCCGACAGGGGAGATCCTACGAGCAGTACTTC.

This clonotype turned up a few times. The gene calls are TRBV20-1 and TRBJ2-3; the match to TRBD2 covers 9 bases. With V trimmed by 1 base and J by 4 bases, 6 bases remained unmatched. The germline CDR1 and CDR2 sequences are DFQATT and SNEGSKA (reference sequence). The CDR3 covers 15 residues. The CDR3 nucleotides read TGCAGTGCTAGAGGCGGTAGCGGGAGTCCAGATACGCAGTATTTT. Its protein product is CSARGGSGSPDTQYF.

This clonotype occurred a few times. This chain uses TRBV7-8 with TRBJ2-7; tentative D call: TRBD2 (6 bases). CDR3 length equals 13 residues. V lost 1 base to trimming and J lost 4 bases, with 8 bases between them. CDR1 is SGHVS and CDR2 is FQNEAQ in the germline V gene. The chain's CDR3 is CASSLGDWYEQYF. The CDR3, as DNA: TGTGCCAGCAGCTTAGGGGACTGGTACGAGCAGTACTTC.

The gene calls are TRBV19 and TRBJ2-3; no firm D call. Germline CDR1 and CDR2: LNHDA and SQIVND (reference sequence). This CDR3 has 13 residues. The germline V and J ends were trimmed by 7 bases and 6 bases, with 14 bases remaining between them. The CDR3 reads CASNENVRDTQYF. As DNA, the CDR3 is TGTGCCAGTAACGAAAACGTCAGGGATACGCAGTATTTT.

The CDR3 DNA sequence: TGTGCCAGCAGACCGGGACTAGCGGGAGATGGGGAGCTGTTTTTT. Translated: CASRPGLAGDGELFF. V usage is TRBV7-3 and J usage is TRBJ2-2; 14 bases are a match to TRBD2. The germline CDR1 and CDR2 sequences are SGHTA and FQGTGA. The length of the CDR3 is 15 residues. The J segment lost 8 bases and the V segment lost 6 bases, leaving 5 bases of the junction unmatched. The full variable domain, rest sourced from reference TRBV7-3 and TRBJ2-2, is GAGVSQTPSNKVTEKGKYVELRCDPISGHTALYWYRQSLGQGPEFLIYFQGTGAADDSGLPNDRFFAVRPEGSVSTLKIQRTERGDSAVYLCASRPGLAGDGELFFGEGSRLTVL.

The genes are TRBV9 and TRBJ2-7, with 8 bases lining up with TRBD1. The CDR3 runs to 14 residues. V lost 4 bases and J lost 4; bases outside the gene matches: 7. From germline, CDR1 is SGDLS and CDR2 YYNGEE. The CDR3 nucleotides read TGTGCCAGCAGCCTGGGGACAGGTAGTTACGAGCAGTACTTC. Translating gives CASSLGTGSYEQYF.

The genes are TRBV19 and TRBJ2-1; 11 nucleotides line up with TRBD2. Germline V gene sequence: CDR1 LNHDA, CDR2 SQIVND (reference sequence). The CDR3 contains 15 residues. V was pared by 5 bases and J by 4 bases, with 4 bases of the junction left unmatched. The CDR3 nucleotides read TGTGCCAGTAGTGTGGGGACTAGCGGTTACAATGAGCAGTTCTTC. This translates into CASSVGTSGYNEQFF.

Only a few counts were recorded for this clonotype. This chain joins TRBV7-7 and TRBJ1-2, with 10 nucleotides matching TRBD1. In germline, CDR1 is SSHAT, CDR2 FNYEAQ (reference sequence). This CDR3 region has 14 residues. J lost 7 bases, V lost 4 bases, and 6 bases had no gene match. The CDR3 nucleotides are TGTGCCAGCAGCTCGACAGGGGGCAATTGTGGCTACACCTTC. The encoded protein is CASSSTGGNCGYTF.

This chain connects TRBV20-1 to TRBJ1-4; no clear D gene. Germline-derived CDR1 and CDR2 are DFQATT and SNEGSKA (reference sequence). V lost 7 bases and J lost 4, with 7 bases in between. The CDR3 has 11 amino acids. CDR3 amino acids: CSVEFNEKLFF. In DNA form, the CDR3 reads TGCAGTGTAGAGTTTAATGAAAAACTGTTTTTT.

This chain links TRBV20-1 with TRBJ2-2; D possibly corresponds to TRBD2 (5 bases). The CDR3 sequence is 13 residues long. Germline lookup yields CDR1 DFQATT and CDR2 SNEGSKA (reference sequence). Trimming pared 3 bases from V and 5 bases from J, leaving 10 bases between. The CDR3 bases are TGCAGTGCTAGTGGGAGAGGTACCGGGGAGCTGTTTTTT. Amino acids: CSASGRGTGELFF.

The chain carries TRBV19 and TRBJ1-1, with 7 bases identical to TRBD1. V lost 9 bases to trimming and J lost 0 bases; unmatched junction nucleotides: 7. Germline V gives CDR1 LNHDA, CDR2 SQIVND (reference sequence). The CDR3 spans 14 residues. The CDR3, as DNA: TGTGCCAGCCGACAGGGACAGTTGAACACTGAAGCTTTCTTT. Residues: CASRQGQLNTEAFF.

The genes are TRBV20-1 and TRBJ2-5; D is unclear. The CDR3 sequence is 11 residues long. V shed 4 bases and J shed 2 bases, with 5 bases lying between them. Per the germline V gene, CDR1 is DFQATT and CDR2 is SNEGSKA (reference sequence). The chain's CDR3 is CSAIGQETQYF. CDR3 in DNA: TGCAGTGCTATAGGTCAAGAGACCCAGTACTTC.

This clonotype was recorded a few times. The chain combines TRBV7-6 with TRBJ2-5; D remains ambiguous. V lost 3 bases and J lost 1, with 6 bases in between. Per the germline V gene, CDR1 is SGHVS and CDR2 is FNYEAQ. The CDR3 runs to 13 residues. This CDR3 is CASSFSGQETQYF. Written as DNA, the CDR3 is TGTGCCAGCAGCTTTTCCGGCCAAGAGACCCAGTACTTC.

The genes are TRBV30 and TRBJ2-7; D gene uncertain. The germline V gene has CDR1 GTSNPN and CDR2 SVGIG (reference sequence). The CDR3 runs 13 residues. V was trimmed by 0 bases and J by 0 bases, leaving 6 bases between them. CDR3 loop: CAWSVIASYEQYF. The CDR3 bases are TGTGCCTGGAGTGTCATAGCCTCCTACGAGCAGTACTTC.

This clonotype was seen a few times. CDR3 region: CSARGLRAPEQYF. The CDR3 nucleotides read TGCAGTGCTAGGGGATTAAGGGCCCCCGAGCAGTACTTC. V gene TRBV20-1 combines with J gene TRBJ2-7; D is undetermined. Trimming shortened V by 3 bases and J by 6 bases, and 15 bases separated the two germline ends. The V gene's germline CDR1 is DFQATT and CDR2 SNEGSKA (reference sequence). CDR3 length: 13 amino acids.

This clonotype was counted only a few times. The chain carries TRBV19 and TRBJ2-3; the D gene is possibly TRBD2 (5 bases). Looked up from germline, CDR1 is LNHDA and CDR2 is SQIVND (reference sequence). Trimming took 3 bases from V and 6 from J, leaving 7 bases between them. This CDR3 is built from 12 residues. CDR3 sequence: CASSITRDTQYF. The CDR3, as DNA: TGTGCCAGTAGTATCACTAGGGATACGCAGTATTTT.

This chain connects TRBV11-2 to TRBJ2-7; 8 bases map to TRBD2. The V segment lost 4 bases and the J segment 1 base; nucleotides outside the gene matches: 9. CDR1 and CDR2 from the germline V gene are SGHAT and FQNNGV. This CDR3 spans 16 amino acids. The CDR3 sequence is CASSWGWGGRSYEQYF. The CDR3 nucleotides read TGTGCCAGCAGCTGGGGGTGGGGCGGGAGGTCCTACGAGCAGTACTTC.

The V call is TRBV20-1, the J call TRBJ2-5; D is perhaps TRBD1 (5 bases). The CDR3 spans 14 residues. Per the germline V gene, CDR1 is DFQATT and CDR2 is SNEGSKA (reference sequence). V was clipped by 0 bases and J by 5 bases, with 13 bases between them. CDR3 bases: TGCAGTGCTAGAGATTATGGGGCTTACGAGACCCAGTACTTC. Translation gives CSARDYGAYETQYF.

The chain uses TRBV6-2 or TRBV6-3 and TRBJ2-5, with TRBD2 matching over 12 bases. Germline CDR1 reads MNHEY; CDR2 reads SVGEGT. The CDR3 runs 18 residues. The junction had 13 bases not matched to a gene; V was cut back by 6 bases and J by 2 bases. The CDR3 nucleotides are TGTGCCAGCAGGAGACTAGCGGGAGCCCAAAGGGGGCAAGAGACCCAGTACTTC. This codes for CASRRLAGAQRGQETQYF.

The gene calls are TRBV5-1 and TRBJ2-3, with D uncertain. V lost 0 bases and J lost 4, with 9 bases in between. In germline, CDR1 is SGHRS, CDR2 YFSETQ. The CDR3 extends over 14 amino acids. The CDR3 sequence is CASSLGGLSDTQYF. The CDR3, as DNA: TGCGCCAGCAGCTTGGGGGGTCTATCAGATACGCAGTATTTT.

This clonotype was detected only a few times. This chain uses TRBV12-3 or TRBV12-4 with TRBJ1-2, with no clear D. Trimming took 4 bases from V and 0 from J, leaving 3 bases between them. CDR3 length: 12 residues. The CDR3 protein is CASSSSNYGYTF. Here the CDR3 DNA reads TGTGCCAGCAGTTCCTCTAACTATGGCTACACCTTC.

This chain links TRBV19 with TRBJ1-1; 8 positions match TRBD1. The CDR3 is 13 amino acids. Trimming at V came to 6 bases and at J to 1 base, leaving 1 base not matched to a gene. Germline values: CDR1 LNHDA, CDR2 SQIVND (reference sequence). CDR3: CASRDRANTEAFF. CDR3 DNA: TGTGCCAGTAGGGACAGGGCGAACACTGAAGCTTTCTTT.

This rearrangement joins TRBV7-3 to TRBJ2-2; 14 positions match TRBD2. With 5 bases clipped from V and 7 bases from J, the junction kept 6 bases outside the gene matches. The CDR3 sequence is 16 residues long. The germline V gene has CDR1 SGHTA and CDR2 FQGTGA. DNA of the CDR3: TGTGCCAGCAGCGTGACTAGCGGGAGGGCCGTCGGGGAGCTGTTTTTT. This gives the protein CASSVTSGRAVGELFF.

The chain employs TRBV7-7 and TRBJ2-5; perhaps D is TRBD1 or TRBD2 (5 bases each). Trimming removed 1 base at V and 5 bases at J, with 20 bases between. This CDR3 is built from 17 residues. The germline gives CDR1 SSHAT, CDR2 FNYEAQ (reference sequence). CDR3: CASSLGSGTGTVETQYF. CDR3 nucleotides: TGTGCCAGCAGCTTAGGGTCCGGGACCGGGACGGTGGAGACCCAGTACTTC.